These 28 T cell receptor beta chains share one sample of origin, sequenced in a study of cytomegalovirus exposure and HLA in healthy donors. Vbeta (60) and Jbeta (13) primers were used in the PCR. The method was immunoSEQ multiplex PCR; TCRdb's version includes in-frame clones alone and lacks a portion of them. The sample carries more than 65,000 clones, roughly 79% recorded once. The sequenced material came from PBMCs. The receptors were sampled from a middle-aged woman in good health and CMV-seropositive.

The CDR3 protein is CASSLGSSSYNEQFF. For the CDR3, the DNA is TGTGCCAGCAGCTTAGGTTCTAGCTCCTACAATGAGCAGTTCTTC. This sequence joins TRBV5-4 and TRBJ2-1, with unresolved D. V shed 2 bases and J shed 0 bases, with 9 bases lying between them. The CDR3 has 15 amino acids. Germline CDR1 SGHNT, CDR2 YYREEE (reference sequence).

This chain links TRBV7-9 with TRBJ2-5, with a tentative D call TRBD2 (5 bases). The CDR3 totals 15 residues. Germline CDR1 is SEHNR and CDR2 is FQNEAQ (reference sequence). Trimming cost V 3 bases and J 0 bases, with 11 bases left between them. The CDR3 nucleotides are TGTGCCAGCAGCTTTGGAATAGCGAACCAAGAGACCCAGTACTTC. This encodes CASSFGIANQETQYF.

This clone was observed a single time. The chain recombines TRBV5-1 with TRBJ1-2; tentative D call: TRBD1 (6 bases). V shed 4 bases and J shed 6 bases, with 16 bases lying between them. The CDR3 length is 14 residues. The V gene's germline CDR1 is SGHRS and CDR2 YFSETQ. CDR3 nucleotides: TGCGCCAGCAGCACGAGGTGGGGGGGGCATGGCTACACCTTC. Amino acid sequence: CASSTRWGGHGYTF.

The chain employs TRBV6-1 and TRBJ1-1; D possibly corresponds to TRBD1 (5 bases). The CDR3 runs 15 residues. V gave up 4 bases and J gave up 4 bases, with 16 bases separating them. Germline V gene lookup returns CDR1 MNHNS and CDR2 SASEGT. In DNA form, the CDR3 reads TGTGCCAGCAGTGGGGGCCATACCCGCTTCACTGAAGCTTTCTTT. It translates to CASSGGHTRFTEAFF.

The chain combines TRBV6-5 with TRBJ1-1; D is possibly TRBD1 (5 bases). The CDR3 sequence is 14 residues long. The V end was cut by 7 bases, the J end by 2 bases, with 14 bases between. Looked up from germline, CDR1 is MNHEY and CDR2 is SVGAGI. CDR3 DNA: TGTGCCAGCACCCCAGGGAGGAAAAACACTGAAGCTTTCTTT. Its protein is CASTPGRKNTEAFF.

The chain recombines TRBV29-1 with TRBJ1-2; no firm D call. The CDR3 runs 11 residues. The ends were cut back, 4 bases at V and 7 bases at J, with 10 bases in the middle. Germline V gene sequence: CDR1 SQVTM, CDR2 ANQGSEA. The CDR3 sequence is CSVGGQPGYTF. In nucleotides, the CDR3 is TGCAGCGTTGGCGGGCAACCTGGCTACACCTTC. The full variable domain, rest sourced from reference TRBV29-1 and TRBJ1-2, is SAVISQKPSRDICQRGTSLTIQCQVDSQVTMMFWYRQQPGQSLTLIATANQGSEATYESGFVIDKFPISRPNLTFSTLTVSNMSPEDSSIYLCSVGGQPGYTFGSGTRLTVV.

The chain recombines TRBV19 with TRBJ1-5; 9 positions agree with TRBD1. The trim removed 7 bases at V and 5 bases at J, leaving 9 bases unmatched. Germline CDR1 and CDR2: LNHDA and SQIVND (reference sequence). The CDR3 consists of 15 residues. CDR3 bases: TGTGCCAGTACCCGAACGGACAGGGGTTATCAGCCCCAGCATTTT. It specifies CASTRTDRGYQPQHF.

V and J are TRBV29-1 and TRBJ2-7; 7 nucleotides line up with TRBD2. Losses at the gene ends were 1 base for V and 2 bases for J; bases not matched to a gene: 5. Germline V CDR1 and CDR2: SQVTM, ANQGSEA. The CDR3 length is 14 residues. The CDR3, as DNA: TGCAGCGTTGAAGTCCCTAGCGGCACCTACGAGCAGTACTTC. Translation gives CSVEVPSGTYEQYF.

The chain uses TRBV7-6 and TRBJ2-5, with 8 bases identical to TRBD2. The trim removed 1 base at V and 4 bases at J, leaving 11 bases unmatched. Per germline, CDR1 SGHVS and CDR2 FNYEAQ. The length of the CDR3 is 17 residues. The CDR3 protein is CASSLEPSSGEGETQYF. The CDR3 DNA sequence: TGTGCCAGCAGCTTAGAACCGAGTAGCGGGGAAGGAGAGACCCAGTACTTC. The full variable domain, rest sourced from reference TRBV7-6 and TRBJ2-5, is GAGVSQSPRYKVTKRGQDVALRCDPISGHVSLYWYRQALGQGPEFLTYFNYEAQQDKSGLPNDRFSAERPEGSISTLTIQRTEQRDSAMYRCASSLEPSSGEGETQYFGPGTRLLVL.

This clone was seen a single time. V is TRBV6-6 and J is TRBJ2-5; maybe TRBD2 (6 bases). This CDR3 region has 14 residues. V was shortened by 0 bases and J by 5 bases, with 10 bases between the two germline ends. The germline V gene encodes CDR1 MNHNY and CDR2 SVGAGI (reference sequence). The CDR3 DNA sequence: TGTGCCAGCAGTTACTCGGGGGGTTTGGAGACCCAGTACTTC. Its translation: CASSYSGGLETQYF.

The genes are TRBV2 and TRBJ2-3; the match to TRBD2 covers 8 bases. After removal of 4 bases from V and 4 bases from J, the junction contained 7 bases not matched to a gene. This CDR3 has 15 residues. CDR1 is SNHLY, CDR2 FYNNEI, per germline. Here the CDR3 DNA reads TGTGCCAGCAGTGGGATGAGCGGGAGTGCAGATACGCAGTATTTT. This gives the protein CASSGMSGSADTQYF.

The V call is TRBV6-6, the J call TRBJ2-7; possible D gene TRBD1, 6 bases. V was pared by 4 bases and J by 7 bases, with 14 bases between. The germline CDR1 and CDR2 sequences are MNHNY and SVGAGI (reference sequence). The CDR3 is 13 amino acids. The CDR3 region is CASSLGRGPEQYF. The CDR3 DNA follows: TGTGCCAGCAGTTTGGGCAGGGGCCCGGAGCAGTACTTC.

The genes are TRBV7-6 and TRBJ2-3, with D hard to call. CDR1 and CDR2 from the germline V gene are SGHVS and FNYEAQ. The CDR3 sequence is 13 residues long. V was cut by 5 bases and J by 3 bases, with 9 bases left in between. The CDR3 DNA sequence: TGTGCCAGCAGCCGACAAGGAACAGATACGCAGTATTTT. It codes for CASSRQGTDTQYF.

The CDR3 reads CASSLSRGKPQHF. In DNA form, the CDR3 reads TGTGCCAGCAGTTTGTCGAGGGGGAAGCCCCAGCATTTT. The V gene is TRBV27, the J gene TRBJ1-5; perhaps TRBD1 as D (6 bases). Per the germline V gene, CDR1 is MNHEY and CDR2 is SMNVEV (reference sequence). This CDR3 spans 13 amino acids. The V end was cut by 3 bases, the J end by 8 bases, with 11 bases between.

V and J are TRBV7-9 and TRBJ1-2; D unresolved. Germline lookup yields CDR1 SEHNR and CDR2 FQNEAQ (reference sequence). This CDR3 region has 15 residues. The V and J ends lost 1 base and 4 bases respectively, with 13 bases between them. CDR3 amino acids: CASSLVTTEGYGYTF. The CDR3 region has the DNA TGTGCCAGCAGCTTAGTAACGACTGAGGGCTATGGCTACACCTTC. The full variable domain, completed using reference TRBV7-9 and TRBJ1-2, is DTGVSQNPRHKITKRGQNVTFRCDPISEHNRLYWYRQTLGQGPEFLTYFQNEAQLEKSRLLSDRFSAERPKGSFSTLEIQRTEQGDSAMYLCASSLVTTEGYGYTFGSGTRLTVV.

The V and J genes are TRBV6-1 and TRBJ1-2; maybe TRBD1 (6 bases). The CDR3 is 14 amino acids. CDR1 is MNHNS, CDR2 SASEGT, per germline. V gave up 6 bases and J gave up 4 bases, with 15 bases separating them. The CDR3 bases are TGTGCCAGCAGAGCCCCGGGACACATCTATGGCTACACCTTC. Amino acids: CASRAPGHIYGYTF.

CDR3: CASSPPDRVGDNEQFF. CDR3 sequence (DNA): TGTGCCAGCAGTCCGCCGGACAGGGTCGGCGATAATGAGCAGTTCTTC. The V and J genes are TRBV13 and TRBJ2-1; TRBD1 aligns across 8 bases. This CDR3 contains 16 residues. The germline V gene has CDR1 PRHDT and CDR2 FYEKMQ (reference sequence). V lost 6 bases, J lost 7 bases, and 14 bases stayed unmatched.

The rearrangement links TRBV6-1 to TRBJ1-2; D not resolved. The germline CDR1 and CDR2 sequences are MNHNS and SASEGT. The V and J ends lost 11 bases and 4 bases respectively, with 5 bases between them. The length of the CDR3 is 9 residues. CDR3 loop: CAVLYGYTF. The CDR3 DNA reads TGTGCCGTCCTCTATGGCTACACCTTC.

This clone turned up a few times. The sample has other DNA sequences that encode this CDR3 too. In DNA form, the CDR3 reads TGTGCCAGCAGTGAACCGGGGTGGCGGGGAGAGACCCAGTACTTC. Translated: CASSEPGWRGETQYF. The rearrangement links TRBV6-1 to TRBJ2-5, with a possible D match to TRBD2 (6 bases). The CDR3 consists of 15 residues. The germline V gene encodes CDR1 MNHNS and CDR2 SASEGT. V dropped 2 bases and J dropped 4 bases, with 14 bases sitting between them.

The chain joins TRBV19 to TRBJ2-1; perhaps TRBD2 as D (7 bases). Germline V gene sequence: CDR1 LNHDA, CDR2 SQIVND (reference sequence). This CDR3 is built from 16 residues. The ends were cut back, 7 bases at V and 9 bases at J, with 25 bases in the middle. The CDR3 bases are TGTGCCAGTATCGCGGGGGCGGGGAGGGGCCTCAGTGAGCAGTTCTTC. It translates to CASIAGAGRGLSEQFF.

This clone has a single count. This sequence joins TRBV6-1 and TRBJ1-1; no firm D call. The CDR3 consists of 12 residues. V lost 0 bases, J lost 13 bases, and 12 bases lay in between. CDR1 and CDR2 (germline): MNHNS, SASEGT. The chain's CDR3 is CASSEARTRGFF. The CDR3 DNA reads TGTGCCAGCAGTGAAGCGCGGACGCGGGGTTTCTTT.

The chain recombines TRBV6-4 with TRBJ2-7; TRBD1 aligns across 9 bases. The CDR3 is 15 amino acids. The V and J ends lost 7 bases and 0 bases, in that order; junction bases with no gene match: 7. Germline-derived CDR1 and CDR2 are MRHNA and SNTAGT. The DNA for the CDR3 is TGTGCCAGCACCGGGACAGGGCTCCCCTCCTACGAGCAGTACTTC. This sequence encodes CASTGTGLPSYEQYF.

This chain uses TRBV9 with TRBJ1-4; 11 positions match TRBD1. CDR1 SGDLS and CDR2 YYNGEE come from the germline V gene. V lost 4 bases to trimming and J lost 2 bases; unmatched junction nucleotides: 7. The CDR3 spans 17 residues. The CDR3 is CASSSPGTGGTNEKLFF. The CDR3 DNA sequence: TGTGCCAGCAGCTCACCCGGGACAGGGGGTACTAATGAAAAACTGTTTTTT.

The V call is TRBV6-1, the J call TRBJ2-3, with D hard to call. V lost 5 bases, J lost 2 bases, and 8 bases lay in between. The CDR3 runs 13 residues. Per germline, CDR1 MNHNS and CDR2 SASEGT. The CDR3: CASSLQITDTQYF. The CDR3 nucleotides read TGTGCCAGCAGTCTCCAGATCACAGATACGCAGTATTTT.

The chain employs TRBV30 and TRBJ1-6; 8 bases align to TRBD1. This CDR3 comprises 13 residues. Germline CDR1 is GTSNPN and CDR2 is SVGIG (reference sequence). After removal of 5 bases from V and 7 bases from J, the junction contained 4 bases not matched to a gene. The CDR3 region is CAWGQGGNSPLHF. DNA of the CDR3: TGTGCCTGGGGACAGGGCGGGAATTCACCCCTCCACTTT. Based on the CDR3 plus reference TRBV30 and TRBJ1-6, the full variable domain is SQTIHQWPATLVQPVGSPLSLECTVEGTSNPNLYWYRQAAGRGLQLLFYSVGIGQISSEVPQNLSASRPQDRQFILSSKKLLLSDSGFYLCAWGQGGNSPLHFGNGTRLTVT.

CDR3 coding DNA: TGTGCCAGAAGCTTCGTACAGGGGGCCTTCGTCTCCTACAATGAGCAGTTCTTC. It specifies CARSFVQGAFVSYNEQFF. The rearrangement uses TRBV5-3 and TRBJ2-1, with 9 bases identical to TRBD1. TRBV5-3 is an open reading frame whose function is uncertain. The CDR3 extends over 18 amino acids. The junction had 9 bases not matched to a gene; V was cut back by 2 bases and J by 0 bases.

The V gene is TRBV6-5, the J gene TRBJ2-5, with D maybe TRBD2 (5 bases). From germline, CDR1 is MNHEY and CDR2 SVGAGI. The CDR3 loop spans 13 amino acids. V shed 6 bases and J shed 3 bases, with 11 bases lying between them. CDR3 residues: CASSRGLKETQYF. DNA for the CDR3: TGTGCCAGCAGCCGAGGACTCAAAGAGACCCAGTACTTC.

The chain recombines TRBV7-8 with TRBJ2-5; 12 bases map to TRBD2. Germline CDR1 reads SGHVS; CDR2 reads FQNEAQ. The CDR3 length is 16 residues. The ends lost 2 bases at V and 0 bases at J; junction bases unmatched: 1. The CDR3 sequence: CASSLRTSGNQETQYF. The CDR3 nucleotides are TGTGCCAGCAGCTTAAGGACTAGCGGGAACCAAGAGACCCAGTACTTC.